The T cell receptor beta chain under discussion was sequenced for a study of T cell repertoires in cytomegalovirus infection. Study overall: Newly reported HLA-C-restricted and thoroughly characterized HLA-B-restricted CMV epitopes were employed. Study-level findings and limits: Frequencies of public TCR beta families were cumulated, and this identified carriers of CMV plus the relevant HLA.

TCRdb recomputed calls from the reads with MiXCR, one row per CDR3 protein. The sample has hundreds of thousands of distinct CDR3 sequences, about 39% seen once. Points on this clonotype: Its cognate antigen is unknown. Germline and junction disagree at one end, which may indicate a read error.

The clonotype originates from a human donor in good health (CMV status not recorded). Some clones in this sample may be carry-over from other donors' samples. Specimen: cultured PBMCs, collected from culture after CMV antigen stimulation.

The chain's CDR3 is CGVPGTGELFF. As DNA, the CDR3 is TGCGGCGTCCCGGGTACCGGGGAGCTGTTTTTT. This sequence joins TRBV29-1 and TRBJ2-2; D not certain. CDR1 and CDR2 (germline): SQVTM, ANQGSEA. The CDR3 has 11 amino acids.